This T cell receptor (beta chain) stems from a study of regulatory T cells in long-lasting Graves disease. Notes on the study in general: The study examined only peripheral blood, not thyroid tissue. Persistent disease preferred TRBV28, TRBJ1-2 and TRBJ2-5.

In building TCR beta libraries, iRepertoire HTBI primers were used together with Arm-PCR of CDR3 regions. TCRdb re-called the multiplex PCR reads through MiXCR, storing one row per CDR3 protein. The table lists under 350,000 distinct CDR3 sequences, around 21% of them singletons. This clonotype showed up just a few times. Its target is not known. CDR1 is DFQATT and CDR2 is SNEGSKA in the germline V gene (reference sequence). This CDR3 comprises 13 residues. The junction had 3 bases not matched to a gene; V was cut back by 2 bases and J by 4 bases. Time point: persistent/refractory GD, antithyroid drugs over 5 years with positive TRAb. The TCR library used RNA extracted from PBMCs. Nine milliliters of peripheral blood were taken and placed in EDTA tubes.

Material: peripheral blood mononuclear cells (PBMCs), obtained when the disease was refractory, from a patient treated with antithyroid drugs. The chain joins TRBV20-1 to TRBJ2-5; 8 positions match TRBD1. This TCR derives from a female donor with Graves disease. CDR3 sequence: CSARTGGTETQYF. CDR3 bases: TGCAGTGCTAGAACAGGGGGTACAGAGACCCAGTACTTC.